This T cell receptor beta chain is drawn from a study of T cells in Graves' hyperthyroidism and ophthalmopathy. Regarding the study as a whole: Most thyroid clonotypes that were expanded above 0.001 also turned up in blood.

Trimming removed 3 bases from V and 12 bases from J, with 20 bases in between. CDR1 and CDR2 from the germline V gene are SQVTM and ANQGSEA. The CDR3 is made up of 14 amino acids. Using RNA transcripts as the source, TCR beta CDR3 regions were amplified. Carried out on the TCR CDR3, a first-round RT-PCR used the HTBI primer set. MiXCR, applied by TCRdb to the multiplex PCR reads, yields one record per CDR3 protein. Seen here are approximately 560,000 distinct CDR3 sequences, around 14% observed once, and the top ten hold less than 9.5%. Exclusion of a patient resulted from uncontrolled infection, other autoimmune disease, pregnancy or lactation. For the diagnoses, clinical symptoms, serum thyroxine and TRAb, thyroid ultrasound and orbital computed tomography were used. Turning to this clonotype: Its antigen is as yet unknown.

Sequences were obtained from blood. The receptor was isolated from a woman under 40 with Graves' hyperthyroidism. The rearrangement joins TRBV29-1 to TRBJ1-4, with D perhaps matching TRBD1 (6 bases). The CDR3 region has the DNA TGCAGCGTTGATACCGGACAGTTCGACGAGGAACTGTTTTTT. Encoded protein: CSVDTGQFDEELFF.